Listed here are 13 T cell receptor beta chains from one sample, sequenced in a study of blood T cells in healthy people across ages. Through a sample-barcoded 5' primer and a J-beta primer mix, a second PCR was run for about 6 to 11 cycles. Via MiXCR, TCRdb re-called the 5' RACE reads, giving one row per CDR3 protein. Among 1.5 million or so distinct CDR3 sequences listed, around 39% were seen once. What was sequenced was blood. Every receptor here comes from a young woman in good health.

The V and J genes are TRBV5-6 and TRBJ1-2, with D perhaps TRBD1 (5 bases). This CDR3 is 14 amino acids long. Looked up from germline, CDR1 is SGHDT and CDR2 is YYEEEE. V was pared by 4 bases and J by 3 bases, with 13 bases between. Here the CDR3 reads CASSPDTKDYGYTF. As DNA, the CDR3 is TGTGCCAGCAGCCCGGACACTAAGGACTATGGCTACACCTTC.

In its sample, this clonotype was seen a few times. The chain employs TRBV6-6 and TRBJ1-1; D not resolved. V was cut by 7 bases and J by 4 bases, with 13 bases left in between. Germline CDR1 is MNHNY and CDR2 is SVGAGI (reference sequence). The CDR3 sequence is 13 residues long. The CDR3 DNA reads as TGTGCCAGCACCGGAAAAACATTCACTGAAGCTTTCTTT. It yields the protein CASTGKTFTEAFF.

The CDR3 DNA reads TGTGCCAGCAGTGCTGGGACAGGGGCCCGCTATGGCTACACCTTC. Protein product: CASSAGTGARYGYTF. This rearrangement joins TRBV6-6 to TRBJ1-2, with 10 bases that match TRBD1. CDR1 MNHNY and CDR2 SVGAGI come from the germline V gene (reference sequence). Germline trimming cut 5 bases from V and 4 bases from J; bases unmatched to any gene: 7. The CDR3 has 15 residues.

This chain links TRBV1 with TRBJ1-2. TRBV1 has pseudogene status. This CDR3 contains 16 residues. CDR3 in DNA: TGCACCAGCAGCCAAGATAAGGCAGTATTAAACTATGGCTACACCTTC. It translates to CTSSQDKAVLNYGYTF.

This rearrangement joins TRBV20-1 to TRBJ1-1, with a weak D call TRBD1 (6 bases). Trimming shortened V by 1 base and J by 1 base, and 13 bases separated the two germline ends. The germline V gene has CDR1 DFQATT and CDR2 SNEGSKA (reference sequence). The CDR3 runs 15 residues. The CDR3 nucleotides are TGCAGTGCTAGAGTTGGGGGCGCTGAGAACACTGAAGCTTTCTTT. Its protein is CSARVGGAENTEAFF.

The chain is built from TRBV6-1 and TRBJ2-7; 7 bases agree with TRBD1. The CDR3 has 13 amino acids. J lost 2 bases, V lost 8 bases, and 6 bases had no gene match. Germline CDR1 MNHNS, CDR2 SASEGT. DNA of the CDR3: TGTGCCAGCGTCCACGGGACAGCCTACGAGCAGTACTTC. As protein: CASVHGTAYEQYF.

J is TRBJ1-5 and V is TRBV6-5; 8 bases are shared with TRBD1. The germline CDR1 and CDR2 sequences are MNHEY and SVGAGI. The J segment lost 0 bases and the V segment lost 6 bases, leaving 7 bases of the junction unmatched. The CDR3 consists of 16 residues. Here the CDR3 DNA reads TGTGCCAGCAGAAGGGGACAGGCCTATAGCAATCAGCCCCAGCATTTT. Protein product: CASRRGQAYSNQPQHF.

CDR3 sequence: CSALKMGGREWLNTGELFF. The DNA of the CDR3 is TGCAGCGCGTTGAAGATGGGGGGCAGGGAGTGGTTGAACACCGGGGAGCTGTTTTTT. This sequence joins TRBV29-1 and TRBJ2-2; D may correspond to TRBD1 or TRBD2 (6 bases each). The CDR3 sequence is 19 residues long. Trimming shortened V by 7 bases and J by 1 base, and 28 bases separated the two germline ends. Germline V gene lookup returns CDR1 SQVTM and CDR2 ANQGSEA.

This chain joins TRBV20-1 and TRBJ1-1, with D unresolved. From germline, CDR1 is DFQATT and CDR2 SNEGSKA (reference sequence). The CDR3 contains 13 residues. Between the trimmed V and J ends, which lost 5 bases and 1 base, there was a span of 11 bases. CDR3 sequence (DNA): TGCAGTGCTCTATCTCAAAGGAACACTGAAGCTTTCTTT. Its protein product is CSALSQRNTEAFF.

The chain recombines TRBV27 with TRBJ2-7; D perhaps matches TRBD1 (6 bases). Trimming removed 3 bases at V and 1 base at J, with 13 bases between. The V gene's germline CDR1 is MNHEY and CDR2 SMNVEV (reference sequence). The CDR3 loop spans 15 amino acids. The CDR3 DNA is TGTGCCAGCAGTTTTCTGGACAGTTATTCCTACGAGCAGTACTTC. Protein product: CASSFLDSYSYEQYF.

This clonotype was picked up one time. The chain combines TRBV21-1 with TRBJ1-3. TRBV21-1 is described as a pseudogene. The CDR3 covers 14 residues. The CDR3 protein is CASSKALGRNTIYF. As DNA, the CDR3 is TGTGCCAGCAGCAAAGCCCTTGGGAGAAACACCATATATTTT.

The chain's CDR3 is CASSLGANSYGYTF. As DNA, the CDR3 is TGCGCCAGCAGCTTGGGAGCAAATAGCTATGGCTACACCTTC. The genes are TRBV5-1 and TRBJ1-2; D call uncertain. This CDR3 has 14 residues. Trimming took off 0 bases at V and 4 bases at J, with 10 bases between the two ends. The germline V gene has CDR1 SGHRS and CDR2 YFSETQ.

In DNA, the CDR3 is TGTGCCAGCAGCGGCCCAGCGGGGCCCGTAGGGGAGCAGTACTTC. Amino acids: CASSGPAGPVGEQYF. This rearrangement joins TRBV9 to TRBJ2-7, with 7 bases aligning to TRBD2. In germline, CDR1 is SGDLS, CDR2 YYNGEE. V was pared by 3 bases and J by 7 bases, with 13 bases of the junction left unmatched. The CDR3 contains 15 residues.